A selection of T cell receptor beta chains follows, all from one sample in a study of T cells after posttransplantation cyclophosphamide. Method: immunoSEQ multiplex PCR; TCRdb's copy keeps in-frame clones and lacks some. In the table there are tens of thousands of clones, 90% to 95% of which are singletons. The sample comprised naive CD4+ T cells sorted from blood. These receptors were collected from a man aged 25-40 years in good health and a related stem cell transplant donor. CDR3s include the opening cysteine and the closing phenylalanine or tryptophan. Each record gives: J gene, clone size, D gene, V gene, CDR3 protein, CDR3 DNA. D genes are given only for firm matches. Expanded clones get a size class; other rows say once, few or many, or leave the size out.

>TRBJ2-7|.|.|TRBV4-1
CASSQSGGVLSEQYF
TGCGCCAGCAGCCAAAGCGGCGGAGTATTAAGCGAGCAGTACTTC
>TRBJ1-3|.|.|TRBV19
CASSIGGNTIYF
TGTGCCAGTAGTATCGGGGGAAACACCATATATTTT
>TRBJ1-3|few|TRBD1|TRBV5-4
CAVQGGQFLSGNTIYF
TGTGCCGTCCAGGGGGGACAGTTTCTCTCTGGAAACACCATATATTTT
>TRBJ1-6|.|.|TRBV6-5
CASSPGGNSPLHF
TGTGCCAGCAGCCCGGGGGGAAATTCACCCCTCCACTTT
>TRBJ2-5|.|.|TRBV10-3
CAISESTQQETQYF
TGTGCCATCAGTGAGTCAACACAGCAAGAGACCCAGTACTTC
>TRBJ1-1|.|.|TRBV21-1
CASSKEAVEAFF
TGTGCCAGCAGCAAGGAAGCGGTGGAAGCTTTCTTT
>TRBJ1-5|once|.|TRBV28
CASRTVNSNQPQHF
TGTGCCAGTAGGACAGTAAATAGCAATCAGCCCCAGCATTTT
>TRBJ1-3|.|TRBD1|TRBV9
CASSGGQGAFAGNTIYF
TGTGCCAGCAGCGGCGGACAGGGGGCTTTCGCTGGAAACACCATATATTTT
>TRBJ1-2|once|.|TRBV7-8
CASSALDRRFLYGYTF
TGTGCCAGCAGCGCCCTAGACAGGCGATTTCTCTATGGCTACACCTTC
>TRBJ2-7|.|TRBD1|TRBV5-6
CASSFNIDRVVSEQYF
TGTGCCAGCAGCTTTAATATTGACAGGGTAGTCTCCGAGCAGTACTTC
>TRBJ1-4|few|.|TRBV6-5
CASSSLGEKLFF
TGTGCCAGCTCCAGCCTAGGTGAAAAACTGTTTTTT
>TRBJ2-5|.|.|TRBV2
CASTPDTYQETQYF
TGTGCCAGCACCCCCGACACCTACCAAGAGACCCAGTACTTC
>TRBJ1-3|.|TRBD1|TRBV4-2
CASSRVSGTGYSGNTIYF
TGTGCCAGCAGCCGGGTCTCCGGGACAGGTTACTCTGGAAACACCATATATTTT
>TRBJ2-5|.|TRBD1|TRBV4-1
CVSSLPRQGSKTQYF
TGCGTCAGCAGCCTACCGAGACAGGGGTCGAAGACCCAGTACTTC
>TRBJ2-3|.|TRBD2|TRBV4-1
CASSLSGGGSTDTQYF
TGCGCCAGCAGCCTTAGCGGGGGAGGTAGCACAGATACGCAGTATTTT
>TRBJ1-1|.|.|TRBV7-2
CASSLGGKNTEAFF
TGTGCCAGCAGCTTAGGGGGCAAGAACACTGAAGCTTTCTTT
>TRBJ2-1|.|TRBD2|TRBV5-4
CASKPSGGNEQFF
TGTGCCAGCAAACCTAGCGGGGGGAATGAGCAGTTCTTC
>TRBJ1-6|few|TRBD1|TRBV6-1
CASSARTGVDNSPLHF
TGTGCCAGCAGTGCTAGGACAGGGGTAGATAATTCACCCCTCCACTTT
>TRBJ2-3|.|.|TRBV7-2
CASSLAMGRATDTQYF
TGTGCCAGCAGCCTCGCGATGGGCAGAGCCACAGATACGCAGTATTTT
>TRBJ2-5|.|.|TRBV5-4
CASSAMKGRQETQYF
TGTGCCAGCAGCGCGATGAAGGGGCGCCAAGAGACCCAGTACTTC
>TRBJ2-2|.|TRBD2|TRBV19
CASSLKAGPDTGELFF
TGTGCCAGTAGTCTCAAAGCGGGGCCGGACACCGGGGAGCTGTTTTTT
>TRBJ2-7|.|.|TRBV6-4
CASTEPHSGYEQYF
TGTGCCAGCACCGAGCCTCACTCGGGATACGAGCAGTACTTC
>TRBJ1-3|few|.|TRBV5-5
CASSPDSFSGNTIYF
TGTGCCAGCAGCCCGGACTCATTCTCTGGAAACACCATATATTTT
>TRBJ1-5|.|.|TRBV19
CASSRGVNQPQHF
TGTGCCAGTAGCCGGGGGGTCAATCAGCCCCAGCATTTT
>TRBJ2-7|.|.|TRBV4-2
CASRPTGFYEQYF
TGTGCCAGCAGACCTACAGGGTTCTACGAGCAGTACTTC
>TRBJ1-1|few|.|TRBV25-1
CASSEQGRNTEAFF
TGTGCCAGCAGTGAACAGGGTCGGAACACTGAAGCTTTCTTT
>TRBJ1-6|few|.|TRBV5-4
CASSLEGPNSPLHF
TGTGCCAGCAGCTTGGAGGGGCCGAATTCACCCCTCCACTTT
>TRBJ1-1|.|TRBD1|TRBV28
CASSSPLGTGVTEAFF
TGTGCCAGCAGTTCCCCCCTAGGGACAGGGGTTACTGAAGCTTTCTTT
>TRBJ2-3|.|.|TRBV10-2
CASSGLWGGTDTQYF
TGCGCCAGCAGTGGCCTTTGGGGGGGCACAGATACGCAGTATTTT
>TRBJ1-2|.|TRBD1|TRBV15
CATSRKRQGSNYGYTF
TGTGCCACCAGCAGAAAACGACAGGGGAGTAACTATGGCTACACCTTC
>TRBJ2-6|.|TRBD1|TRBV6-1
CASSESTGVWSGANVLTF
TGTGCCAGCAGTGAATCGACAGGGGTTTGGTCTGGGGCCAACGTCCTGACTTTC
>TRBJ1-4|.|.|TRBV4-3
CASSQGPITTNEKLFF
TGCGCCAGCAGCCAAGGGCCGATCACAACTAATGAAAAACTGTTTTTT
>TRBJ2-7|.|.|TRBV2
CASSELAKNEQYF
TGTGCCAGCAGTGAACTAGCAAAAAACGAGCAGTACTTC
>TRBJ2-3|.|TRBD2|TRBV11-3
CASSSTLAGNTDTQYF
TGTGCCAGCAGCTCCACACTAGCGGGGAACACAGATACGCAGTATTTT
>TRBJ2-7|.|TRBD2|TRBV7-3
CASSSLAGGGEQYF
TGTGCCAGCAGCTCACTAGCGGGGGGGGGCGAGCAGTACTTC
>TRBJ1-1|once|TRBD1|TRBV5-1
CASNQGARNTEAFF
TGCGCCAGCAACCAGGGGGCCAGGAACACTGAAGCTTTCTTT
>TRBJ2-7|.|.|TRBV7-2
CASSLSVPYEQYF
TGTGCCAGCAGCCTAAGCGTTCCCTACGAGCAGTACTTC
>TRBJ1-4|.|.|TRBV28
CASRRGTPREKLFF
TGTGCCAGCAGAAGGGGCACCCCTAGAGAAAAACTGTTTTTT
>TRBJ2-2|.|TRBD1|TRBV5-1
CASSSPDRGAGELFF
TGCGCCAGCAGTTCCCCGGACAGGGGCGCCGGGGAGCTGTTTTTT
>TRBJ2-2|.|.|TRBV2
CASSTFGGNTGELFF
TGTGCCAGCAGTACCTTCGGAGGGAACACCGGGGAGCTGTTTTTT
>TRBJ1-1|few|TRBD1|TRBV2
CASRAPWTGTTEAFF
TGTGCCAGCAGGGCCCCTTGGACAGGTACCACTGAAGCTTTCTTT
>TRBJ1-5|.|TRBD1|TRBV29-1
CSGATGAGQPQHF
TGCAGCGGGGCTACAGGGGCAGGACAGCCCCAGCATTTT
>TRBJ1-4|.|.|TRBV5-1
CASSRQGRTNEKLFF
TGCGCCAGCAGCAGGCAAGGGAGGACTAATGAAAAACTGTTTTTT
>TRBJ2-1|.|.|TRBV4-2
CASSQVKAAEQFF
TGTGCCAGCAGCCAAGTCAAGGCGGCAGAGCAGTTCTTC
>TRBJ2-5|.|TRBD2|TRBV28
CATHHTLALETQYF
TGTGCCACTCACCACACACTAGCGTTGGAGACCCAGTACTTC
>TRBJ2-7|.|TRBD1|TRBV5-1
CASSPHGQATYEQYF
TGCGCCAGCAGCCCCCATGGACAGGCCACCTACGAGCAGTACTTC